The 5 T cell receptor beta chains below all came from one sample that was sequenced in a study of blood T cell repertoires in COVID-19. Libraries were prepared by immunoSEQ multiplex PCR; TCRdb keeps only in-frame clonotypes and omits some of them. In the table there are 190,000 or so clones, 86% of which are singletons. Sequencing was performed on PBMCs or T cells enriched from blood (not recorded which). These receptors were obtained from a woman in her twenties or thirties who had recovered from COVID-19.

The chain uses TRBV19 and TRBJ2-5; 7 positions match TRBD1. Trimming at V came to 8 bases and at J to 7 bases, leaving 4 bases not matched to a gene. The CDR3 extends over 11 amino acids. Germline V gene lookup returns CDR1 LNHDA and CDR2 SQIVND (reference sequence). CDR3 in amino acids: CASQQGVTQYF. CDR3 sequence (DNA): TGTGCCAGTCAGCAGGGGGTGACCCAGTACTTC.

For the CDR3, the DNA is TGTGCCAGTGGAAAAGGACAGGGGCCAACTGGAAACACCATATATTTT. Its translation: CASGKGQGPTGNTIYF. This chain connects TRBV19 to TRBJ1-3; 9 bases line up with TRBD1. The CDR3 contains 16 residues. After removal of 8 bases from V and 2 bases from J, the junction contained 10 bases not matched to a gene. Germline loops: CDR1 LNHDA, CDR2 SQIVND (reference sequence).

This clone was detected only once. This chain uses TRBV24-1 with TRBJ1-1, with 8 bases fitting TRBD1. V was pared by 3 bases and J by 9 bases, with 11 bases of the junction left unmatched. The CDR3 extends over 15 amino acids. CDR1 KGHDR and CDR2 SFDVKD come from the germline V gene. Here the CDR3 reads CATSDATGVFSKAFF. In DNA form, the CDR3 reads TGTGCCACCAGTGATGCGACAGGGGTTTTTTCAAAAGCTTTCTTT.

This chain connects TRBV7-9 to TRBJ1-2, with TRBD1 matching 9 bases. The CDR3 spans 15 residues. V lost 5 bases to trimming and J lost 2 bases; unmatched junction nucleotides: 6. Germline V gene data show CDR1 as SEHNR and CDR2 as FQNEAQ (reference sequence). The CDR3 DNA sequence: TGTGCCAGCAGCACAGACAGGGGGAAGAACTATGGCTACACCTTC. Its protein is CASSTDRGKNYGYTF.

V gene TRBV9 combines with J gene TRBJ1-2; 7 bases align to TRBD1. Germline CDR1 and CDR2: SGDLS and YYNGEE. The length of the CDR3 is 14 residues. The ends lost 3 bases at V and 3 bases at J; junction bases unmatched: 5. CDR3 loop: CASSAHRGDYGYTF. The CDR3 nucleotides read TGTGCCAGCAGCGCCCACAGGGGTGACTATGGCTACACCTTC.